This T cell receptor beta chain was recovered during a study of blood T cell repertoires in COVID-19. The germline CDR1 and CDR2 sequences are MNHEY and SVGAGI. This CDR3 is 14 amino acids long. The authors' processing: The assay estimated nucleated cells by amplifying reference gene primers. Clones were sequenced by immunoSEQ multiplex PCR, and TCRdb holds only the in-frame ones, with some missing. From that table come the V and J calls and clone size; the DNA was used to work out D and trimming. In the table there are under 200,000 clones, 77% of which are singletons. Notes on this clone: An end of the junction differs from the germline gene, which may be a read error.

Sequences were obtained from peripheral blood. The chain couples TRBV6-5 to TRBJ2-1; TRBD1 agrees at 10 bases. The receptor was derived from a man between 65 and 79 years old with acute or convalescent COVID-19. For the CDR3, the DNA is TGTGCCAGCCCGGGACAGGGGTCACTCAATCAGCAGTTCTTC. Protein sequence: CASPGQGSLNQQFF.